This entry lists 3 T cell receptor beta chains sequenced from one sample in a study of blood T cell repertoires in COVID-19. Generated by immunoSEQ multiplex PCR, the TCRdb table keeps only in-frame clones and is missing some. The sample records under 400,000 clones, over 75% being singletons. Sequenced: PBMCs or T cells enriched from blood (not recorded which). These receptor sequences come from a man in his forties or fifties in a cohort exposed to, infected with or recovered from COVID-19 (not recorded which).

The chain links TRBV2 to TRBJ2-1; possible D gene TRBD1, 6 bases. V shed 4 bases and J shed 1 base, with 11 bases lying between them. The CDR3 is made up of 15 amino acids. Germline CDR1 reads SNHLY; CDR2 reads FYNNEI. The CDR3 sequence: CASSVDRPSYNEQFF. The DNA for the CDR3 is TGTGCCAGCAGTGTGGACAGACCTTCCTACAATGAGCAGTTCTTC.

As regards this clone: Other DNA sequences in this specimen translate into the identical CDR3. The chain is built from TRBV28 and TRBJ2-2; 8 bases are shared with TRBD2. The CDR3 length is 15 residues. Trimming took 4 bases from V and 5 from J; bases not matched to a gene: 6. Germline-derived CDR1 and CDR2 are MDHEN and SYDVKM. CDR3 region: CASSSSGFNTGELFF. The CDR3, as DNA: TGTGCCAGCAGTTCTAGCGGGTTTAATACCGGGGAGCTGTTTTTT.

The chain employs TRBV6-5 and TRBJ2-2, with TRBD1 as a possible D gene (5 bases). The CDR3 extends over 14 amino acids. Trimming removed 6 bases from V and 1 base from J, with 9 bases in between. Germline V gives CDR1 MNHEY, CDR2 SVGAGI. CDR3 amino acids: CASRRGQNTGELFF. The CDR3 coding sequence is TGTGCCAGCAGAAGGGGCCAGAACACCGGGGAGCTGTTTTTT.